This T cell receptor beta chain was recorded in a study of shared clonotypes between healthy human individuals. Study-level points and caveats: Specimens sampled were limited to blood, with tissue repertoires likely differing. The sharing of 4% to 5.5% of naive CD4 clonotypes was seen across several donors. Non-shared clonotypes had lower generation probabilities than those shared by all four donors. Rarefaction showed sorted-subset sequencing was incomplete despite large depth.

Germline trimming cut 4 bases from V and 5 bases from J; bases unmatched to any gene: 16. CDR1 is SGHRS, CDR2 YFSETQ, per germline. This CDR3 contains 20 residues. Sequencing was performed with immunoSEQ multiplex PCR; in TCRdb, only in-frame clones are kept and a portion is missing. This sample carries about 1 million clones, around four fifths of them seen once, and the ten largest clones take about 1.5%. A word on this clone: Its matching antigen is unknown.

The origin of this receptor is a man aged 18 to 35 in good health. The J gene is TRBJ2-2, the V gene TRBV5-1; 14 bases fit TRBD2. Sequencing used memory CD4+ T cells sorted from blood. Stated subset: CD45RA-negative fraction. The CDR3 here is CASSPRPTSGGAIGTGELFF. The DNA of the CDR3 is TGCGCCAGCAGCCCGAGACCGACTAGCGGGGGGGCCATCGGGACCGGGGAGCTGTTTTTT.